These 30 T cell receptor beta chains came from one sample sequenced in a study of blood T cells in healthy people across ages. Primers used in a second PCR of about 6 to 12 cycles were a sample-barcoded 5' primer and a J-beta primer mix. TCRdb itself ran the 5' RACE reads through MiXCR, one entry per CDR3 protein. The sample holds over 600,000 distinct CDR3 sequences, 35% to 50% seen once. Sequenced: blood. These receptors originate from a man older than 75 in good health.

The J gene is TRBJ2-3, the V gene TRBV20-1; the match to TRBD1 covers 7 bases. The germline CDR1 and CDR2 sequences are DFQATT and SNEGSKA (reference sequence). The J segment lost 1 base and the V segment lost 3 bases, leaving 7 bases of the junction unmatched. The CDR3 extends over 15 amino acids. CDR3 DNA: TGCAGTGCTAGGGTCTCGGGACAGCGCACAGATACGCAGTATTTT. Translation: CSARVSGQRTDTQYF.

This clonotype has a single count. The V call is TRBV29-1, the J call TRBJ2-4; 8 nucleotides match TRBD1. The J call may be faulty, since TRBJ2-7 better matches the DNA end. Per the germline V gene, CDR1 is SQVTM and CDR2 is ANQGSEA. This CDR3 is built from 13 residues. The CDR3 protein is CSVAGQENVEQYF. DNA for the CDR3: TGCAGCGTCGCGGGACAGGAAAACGTCGAGCAGTACTTC.

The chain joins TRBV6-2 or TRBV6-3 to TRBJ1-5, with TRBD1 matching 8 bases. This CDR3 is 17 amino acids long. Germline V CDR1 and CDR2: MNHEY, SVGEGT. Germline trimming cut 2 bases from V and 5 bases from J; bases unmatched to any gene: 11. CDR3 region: CASSYTAGRGPDQPQHF. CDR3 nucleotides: TGTGCCAGCAGTTACACGGCGGGCAGGGGGCCGGATCAGCCCCAGCATTTT.

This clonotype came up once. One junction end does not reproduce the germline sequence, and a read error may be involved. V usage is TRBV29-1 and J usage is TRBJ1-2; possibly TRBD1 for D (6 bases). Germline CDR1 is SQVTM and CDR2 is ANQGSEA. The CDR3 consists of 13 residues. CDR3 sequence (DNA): TGCAGCGTTGAATCAAACAGGGCCTATGACTACACCTTC. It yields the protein CSVESNRAYDYTF.

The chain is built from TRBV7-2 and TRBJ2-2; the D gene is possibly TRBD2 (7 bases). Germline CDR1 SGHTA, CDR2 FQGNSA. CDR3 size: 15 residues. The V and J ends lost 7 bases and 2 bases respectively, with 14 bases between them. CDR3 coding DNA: TGTGCCAGCACCCTAGGGGGGGCCAACACCGGGGAGCTGTTTTTT. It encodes CASTLGGANTGELFF.

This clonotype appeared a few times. CDR3 sequence reads: CASSLDLSYGYTF. CDR3 nucleotide sequence: TGTGCCAGCAGCTTGGATCTTTCCTATGGCTACACCTTC. The chain couples TRBV11-2 to TRBJ1-2, with no clear D. The CDR3 sequence is 13 residues long. Germline V CDR1 and CDR2: SGHAT, FQNNGV. Trimming removed 3 bases from V and 4 bases from J, with 9 bases in between.

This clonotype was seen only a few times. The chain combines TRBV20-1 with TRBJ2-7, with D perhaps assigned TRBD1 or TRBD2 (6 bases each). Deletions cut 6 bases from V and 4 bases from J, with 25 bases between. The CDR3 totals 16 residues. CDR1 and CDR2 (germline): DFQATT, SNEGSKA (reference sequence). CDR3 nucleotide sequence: TGCAGTGCACCCAACTGGGGGGCCTCACAACGGTACGAGCAGTACTTC. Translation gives CSAPNWGASQRYEQYF.

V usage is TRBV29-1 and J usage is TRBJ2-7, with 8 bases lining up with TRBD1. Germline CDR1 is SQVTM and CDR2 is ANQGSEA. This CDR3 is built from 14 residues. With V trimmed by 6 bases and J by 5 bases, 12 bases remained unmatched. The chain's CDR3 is CSVHSIDRGNEQYF. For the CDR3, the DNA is TGCAGCGTCCATTCTATTGACAGGGGCAACGAGCAGTACTTC.

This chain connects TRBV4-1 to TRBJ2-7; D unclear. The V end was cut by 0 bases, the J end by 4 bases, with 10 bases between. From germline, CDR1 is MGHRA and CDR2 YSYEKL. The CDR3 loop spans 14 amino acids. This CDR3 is CASSQDPVLYEQYF. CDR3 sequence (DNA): TGCGCCAGCAGCCAAGACCCGGTATTATACGAGCAGTACTTC.

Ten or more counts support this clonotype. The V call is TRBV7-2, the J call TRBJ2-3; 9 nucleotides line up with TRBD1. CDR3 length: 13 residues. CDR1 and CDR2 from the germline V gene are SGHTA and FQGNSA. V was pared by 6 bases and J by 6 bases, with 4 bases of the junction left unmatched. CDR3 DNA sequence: TGTGCCAGCAGTTCCACAGGGGGCGATACGCAGTATTTT. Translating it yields CASSSTGGDTQYF.

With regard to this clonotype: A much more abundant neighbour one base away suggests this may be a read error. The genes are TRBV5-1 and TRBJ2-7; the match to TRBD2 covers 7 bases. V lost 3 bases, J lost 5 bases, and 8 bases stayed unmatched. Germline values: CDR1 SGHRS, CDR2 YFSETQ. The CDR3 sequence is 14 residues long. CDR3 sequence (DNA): TGCGCCAGCAGCTCCAGCGGGACTTCCAACGAGCAGTACTTC. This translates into CASSSSGTSNEQYF.

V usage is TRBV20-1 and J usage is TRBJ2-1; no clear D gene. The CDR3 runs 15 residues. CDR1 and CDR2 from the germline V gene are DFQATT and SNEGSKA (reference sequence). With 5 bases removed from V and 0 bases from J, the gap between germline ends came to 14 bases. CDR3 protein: CSAPPNVSSYNEQFF. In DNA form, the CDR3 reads TGCAGTGCTCCACCAAACGTGAGCTCCTACAATGAGCAGTTCTTC.

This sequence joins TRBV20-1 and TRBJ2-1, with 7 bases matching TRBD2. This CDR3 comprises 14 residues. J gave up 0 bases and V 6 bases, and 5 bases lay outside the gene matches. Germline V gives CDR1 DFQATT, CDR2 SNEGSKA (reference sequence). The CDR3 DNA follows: TGCAGTGCCTTGGCTAGCGGCTCCTACAATGAGCAGTTCTTC. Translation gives CSALASGSYNEQFF.

CDR3 coding DNA: TGCAGTGCGGATAGCGGGAGGACCACAGATACGCAGTATTTT. Its translation: CSADSGRTTDTQYF. The V gene is TRBV20-1, the J gene TRBJ2-3, with 10 bases that match TRBD2. Looked up from germline, CDR1 is DFQATT and CDR2 is SNEGSKA (reference sequence). V dropped 6 bases and J dropped 2; count of bases not matched to a gene: 5. The CDR3 is 14 amino acids.

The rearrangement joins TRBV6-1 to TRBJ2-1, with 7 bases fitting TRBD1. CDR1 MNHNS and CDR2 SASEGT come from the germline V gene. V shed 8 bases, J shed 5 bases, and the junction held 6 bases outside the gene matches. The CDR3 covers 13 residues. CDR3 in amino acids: CASFGTANNEQFF. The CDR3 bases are TGTGCCAGCTTCGGGACAGCTAACAATGAGCAGTTCTTC.

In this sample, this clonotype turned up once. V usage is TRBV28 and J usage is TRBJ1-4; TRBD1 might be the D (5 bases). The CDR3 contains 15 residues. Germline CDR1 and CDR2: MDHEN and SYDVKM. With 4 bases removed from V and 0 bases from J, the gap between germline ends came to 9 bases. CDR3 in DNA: TGTGCCAGCAGTTCCGGGGCTGCAACTAATGAAAAACTGTTTTTT. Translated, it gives CASSSGAATNEKLFF.

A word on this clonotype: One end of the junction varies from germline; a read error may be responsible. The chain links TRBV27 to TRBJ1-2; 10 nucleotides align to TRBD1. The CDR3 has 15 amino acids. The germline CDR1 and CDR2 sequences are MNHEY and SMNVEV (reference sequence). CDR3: CASVPTGQGRDGYTF. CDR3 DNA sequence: TGTGCCAGCGTGCCTACGGGACAGGGGAGGGATGGTTACACCTTC.

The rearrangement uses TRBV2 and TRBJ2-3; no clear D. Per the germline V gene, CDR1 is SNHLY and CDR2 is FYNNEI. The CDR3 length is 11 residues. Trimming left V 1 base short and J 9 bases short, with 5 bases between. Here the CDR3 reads CASSEEATQYF. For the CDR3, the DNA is TGTGCCAGCAGTGAAGAGGCGACGCAGTATTTT.

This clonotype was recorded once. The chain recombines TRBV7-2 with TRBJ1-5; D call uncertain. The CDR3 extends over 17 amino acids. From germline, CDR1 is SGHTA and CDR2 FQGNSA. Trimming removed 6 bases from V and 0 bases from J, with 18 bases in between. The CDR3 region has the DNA TGTGCCAGCAGGAAGGGCGGTGGTGAATATAGCAATCAGCCCCAGCATTTT. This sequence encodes CASRKGGGEYSNQPQHF.

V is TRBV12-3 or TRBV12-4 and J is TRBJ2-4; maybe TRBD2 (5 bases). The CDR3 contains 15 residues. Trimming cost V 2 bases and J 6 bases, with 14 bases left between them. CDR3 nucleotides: TGTGCCAGCAGTTTACCCGGCAGGAGGCCAAACATTCAGTACTTC. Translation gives CASSLPGRRPNIQYF.

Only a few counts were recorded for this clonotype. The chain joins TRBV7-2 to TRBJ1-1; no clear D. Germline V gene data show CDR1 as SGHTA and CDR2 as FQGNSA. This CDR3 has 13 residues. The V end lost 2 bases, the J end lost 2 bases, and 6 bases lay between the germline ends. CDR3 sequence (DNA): TGTGCCAGCAGCTTACGTCCCAACACTGAAGCTTTCTTT. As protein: CASSLRPNTEAFF.

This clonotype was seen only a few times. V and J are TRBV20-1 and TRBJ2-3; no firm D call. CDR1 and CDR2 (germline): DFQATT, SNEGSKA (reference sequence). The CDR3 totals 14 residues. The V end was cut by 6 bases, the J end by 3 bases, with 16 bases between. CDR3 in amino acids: CSAGSTLGTDTQYF. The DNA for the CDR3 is TGCAGTGCCGGATCCACGCTCGGTACAGATACGCAGTATTTT.

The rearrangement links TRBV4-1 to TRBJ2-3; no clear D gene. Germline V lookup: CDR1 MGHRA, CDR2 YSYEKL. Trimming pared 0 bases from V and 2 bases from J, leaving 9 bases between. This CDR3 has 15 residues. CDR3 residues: CASSQDNGPTDTQYF. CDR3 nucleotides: TGCGCCAGCAGCCAAGATAACGGGCCCACAGATACGCAGTATTTT.

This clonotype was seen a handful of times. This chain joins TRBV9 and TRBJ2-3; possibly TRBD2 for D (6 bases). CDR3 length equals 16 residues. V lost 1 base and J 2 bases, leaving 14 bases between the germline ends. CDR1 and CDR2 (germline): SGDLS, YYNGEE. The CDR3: CASSVFPGTSTDTQYF. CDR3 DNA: TGTGCCAGCAGCGTATTCCCAGGGACTTCCACAGATACGCAGTATTTT. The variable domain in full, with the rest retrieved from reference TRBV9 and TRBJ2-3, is DSGVTQTPKHLITATGQRVTLRCSPRSGDLSVYWYQQSLDQGLQFLIQYYNGEERAKGNILERFSAQQFPDLHSELNLSSLELGDSALYFCASSVFPGTSTDTQYFGPGTRLTVL.

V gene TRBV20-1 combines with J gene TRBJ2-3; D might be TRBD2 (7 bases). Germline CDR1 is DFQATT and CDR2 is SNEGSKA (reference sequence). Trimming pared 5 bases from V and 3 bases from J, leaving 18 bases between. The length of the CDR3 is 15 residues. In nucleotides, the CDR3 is TGCAGTGCTCTTCGAGGGGGGGCTAGAACAGATACGCAGTATTTT. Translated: CSALRGGARTDTQYF.

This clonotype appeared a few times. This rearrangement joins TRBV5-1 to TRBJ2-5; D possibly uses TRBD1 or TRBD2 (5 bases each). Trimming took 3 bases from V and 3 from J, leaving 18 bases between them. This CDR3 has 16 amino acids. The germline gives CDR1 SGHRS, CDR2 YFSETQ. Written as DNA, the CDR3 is TGCGCCAGCAGCTCAGTCACAGGAGGTGAGAAAGAGACCCAGTACTTC. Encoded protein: CASSSVTGGEKETQYF.

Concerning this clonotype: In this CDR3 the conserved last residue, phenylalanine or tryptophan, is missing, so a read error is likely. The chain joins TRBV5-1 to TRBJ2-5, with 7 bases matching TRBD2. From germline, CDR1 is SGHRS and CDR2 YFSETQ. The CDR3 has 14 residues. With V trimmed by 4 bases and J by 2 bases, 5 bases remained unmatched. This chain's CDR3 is CASSASGTQETQYS. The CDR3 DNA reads TGCGCCAGCAGCGCTAGCGGAACACAAGAGACCCAGTACTCC.

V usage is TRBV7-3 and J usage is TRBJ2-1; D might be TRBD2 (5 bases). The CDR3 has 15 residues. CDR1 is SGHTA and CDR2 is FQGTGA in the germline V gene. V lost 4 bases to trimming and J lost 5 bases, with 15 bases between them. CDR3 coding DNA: TGTGCCAGCAGCTCGCGGTTAGGAGGCCACAATGAGCAGTTCTTC. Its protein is CASSSRLGGHNEQFF.

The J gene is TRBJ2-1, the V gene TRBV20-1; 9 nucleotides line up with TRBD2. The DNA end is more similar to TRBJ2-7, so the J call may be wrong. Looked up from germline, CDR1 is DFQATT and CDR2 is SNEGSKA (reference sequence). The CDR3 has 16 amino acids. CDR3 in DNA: TGCAGTGCTAGGGTCCCTCTAGCGGGGAGAGGGGGTGAGCAGTACTTC. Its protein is CSARVPLAGRGGEQYF.

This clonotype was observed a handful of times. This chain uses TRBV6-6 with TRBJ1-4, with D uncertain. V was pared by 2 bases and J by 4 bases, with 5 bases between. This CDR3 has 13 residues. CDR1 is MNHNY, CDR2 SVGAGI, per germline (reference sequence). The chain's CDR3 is CASSYEGNEKLFF. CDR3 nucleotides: TGTGCCAGCAGTTACGAGGGTAATGAAAAACTGTTTTTT.